This TCR beta chain comes out of a study of T cell responses to AZD1222 COVID-19 vaccine (dated by TCRdb to about 2021). For the study in its entirety: A total of over 230 trial participants underwent TCR sequencing, of whom 200 to 220 received two doses of AZD1222 and 26 received two doses of the MenACWY control vaccine. Enrollment into the trials was organized by age into subgroups of 18-55, 56-69 and 70-plus years, and those subgroups contained 148, 28 and 57 TCR-sequenced participants, respectively.

Taken with the paper, the label for time point translates to: about 28 days (+/-7) after the second vaccine dose. AZD1222 recipients with second doses at about 4 weeks or about 12 weeks were pooled, because spike-specific TCR depth and breadth did not differ between schedules. Vaccinee samples were obtained from the UK trials COV001 and COV002, which included a single-blind randomized controlled phase 2/3 trial of AZD1222 (ChAdOx1 nCoV-19) in healthy adults. For TCRbeta chain sequencing, PBMC samples from trial participants were taken at day 0 and at day 28 after the second dose. Overall study results and their limits: Because no day 14 peak-response samples were available, repertoires were characterized only after the peak T cell response. Conclusions about previously exposed vaccinees are limited because only a handful of AZD1222 recipients were SARS-CoV-2 seropositive at baseline. After two AZD1222 doses, both the breadth and the depth of spike-specific TCRs were significantly higher than at day 0 and than in MenACWY recipients. The whole spike protein was spanned by vaccine-associated CD4 TCRs, and dominant responses were seen in regions 160-218 and 743-854. The 56-69-year group was small, and its depth increase did not reach significance, likely because of low power. Most participants were white British and females outnumbered males, and the authors suggested that clonal diversity may have been underestimated. Nearly half of unique spike-specific TCRs reportedly recognized epitopes outside regions mutated in the B.1.351 and B.1.1.7 variants.

The CDR3 numbers 13 residues from cysteine through phenylalanine. Only the CDR3 DNA is retained, 39 bases long and in frame from the first base. CDR1 and CDR2 (SGHVS, FQNEAQ) derive from the germline V gene. At the junction V is shortened by 5 bases and J by 6 bases, with 10 bases in between. As concerns this clone: There is no known antigen for this receptor. No base qualities exist here, and no much larger clone lies one base off it.

The CDR3 regions of human TCRbeta chains were subjected to immunosequencing. Per the authors' processing: Repertoire TCRs were checked for matches against a reference library of SARS-CoV-2-specific TCRs that had been generated using the MIRA antigen-specificity platform. Breadth was defined as the fraction of unique TCRs that were SARS-CoV-2-associated. Depth was defined as the fraction of total T cells that were SARS-CoV-2-associated. Using the MIRA data, each spike-specific TCR was mapped to the spike region that the TCR reacts to and placed in a CD4 or CD8 class. Log10-transformed breadth and depth values were compared by one-way ANOVA with Sidak's multiple comparisons tests. Drawn from immuneACCESS, this table holds only the in-frame rearrangements with V and J called that TCRdb kept. Clones are partly lost; checked studies trace under half to an unresolved V gene and leave the rest unexplained. V and J calls and clone size come straight from that table; D and trimming were deduced from the DNA. For this sample the table gives tens of thousands of clones, of which roughly nine tenths were detected only once. The ten largest account for about 9.9% of the sample.

The receptor was isolated from an adult who received the AZD1222 COVID-19 vaccine. The source material was peripheral blood, sampled 28 days after the second AZD1222 dose. The chain is encoded by TRBV7-8 joined to TRBJ2-2; the D gene is perhaps TRBD1 or TRBD2, as each covers 5 bases. The nucleotides are TGTGCCAGCAGCATCTCGGGGCCCGGGGAGCTGTTTTTT. This translates into CASSISGPGELFF.